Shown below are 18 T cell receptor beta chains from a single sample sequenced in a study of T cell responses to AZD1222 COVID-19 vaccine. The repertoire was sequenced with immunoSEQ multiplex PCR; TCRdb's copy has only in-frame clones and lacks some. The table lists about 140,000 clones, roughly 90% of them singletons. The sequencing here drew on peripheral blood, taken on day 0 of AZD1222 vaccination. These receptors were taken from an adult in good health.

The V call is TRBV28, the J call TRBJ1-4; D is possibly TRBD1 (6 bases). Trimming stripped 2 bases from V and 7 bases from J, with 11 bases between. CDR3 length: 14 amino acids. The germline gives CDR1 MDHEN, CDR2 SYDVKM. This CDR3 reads CASSLGKGGEKLFF. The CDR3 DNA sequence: TGTGCCAGCAGTTTAGGTAAAGGGGGTGAAAAACTGTTTTTT.

CDR3 DNA sequence: TGCGCCAGCAGCCCTCTCTCCTACGAGCAGTACTTC. It specifies CASSPLSYEQYF. The rearrangement uses TRBV5-1 and TRBJ2-7; no reliable D call. The V end lost 4 bases, the J end lost 0 bases, and 5 bases lay between the germline ends. The germline V gene has CDR1 SGHRS and CDR2 YFSETQ. CDR3 size: 12 residues.

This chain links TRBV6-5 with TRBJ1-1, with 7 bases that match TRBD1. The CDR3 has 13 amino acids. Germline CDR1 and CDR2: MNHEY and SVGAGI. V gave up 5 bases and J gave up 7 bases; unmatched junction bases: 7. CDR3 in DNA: TGTGCCAGCAGTAGAGACAGGGATGATGAAGCTTTCTTT. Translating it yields CASSRDRDDEAFF.

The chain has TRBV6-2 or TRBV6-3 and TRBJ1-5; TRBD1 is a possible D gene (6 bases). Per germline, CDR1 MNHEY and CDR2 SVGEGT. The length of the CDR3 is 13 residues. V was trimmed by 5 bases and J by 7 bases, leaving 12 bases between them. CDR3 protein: CASSTVGGQPQHF. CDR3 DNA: TGTGCCAGCAGTACGGTAGGGGGACAGCCCCAGCATTTT.

The DNA of the CDR3 is TGTGCCAGCAGCTTCTGGACGGATGGGGAGACCCAGTACTTC. Translation: CASSFWTDGETQYF. The chain joins TRBV7-2 to TRBJ2-5; D not certain. Germline CDR1 and CDR2: SGHTA and FQGNSA. CDR3 length equals 14 residues. Trimming left V 3 bases short and J 5 bases short, with 13 bases between.

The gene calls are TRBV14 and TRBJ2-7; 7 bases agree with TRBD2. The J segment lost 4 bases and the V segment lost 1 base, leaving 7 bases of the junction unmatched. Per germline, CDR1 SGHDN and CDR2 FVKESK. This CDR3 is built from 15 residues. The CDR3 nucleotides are TGTGCCAGCAGCCAAGCTAGCGGAGGGTTTTACGAGCAGTACTTC. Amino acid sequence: CASSQASGGFYEQYF. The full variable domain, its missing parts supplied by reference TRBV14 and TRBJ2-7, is EAGVTQFPSHSVIEKGQTVTLRCDPISGHDNLYWYRRVMGKEIKFLLHFVKESKQDESGMPNNRFLAERTGGTYSTLKVQPAELEDSGVYFCASSQASGGFYEQYFGPGTRLTVT.

CDR3 in amino acids: CASSLRDRGLDEQFF. DNA for the CDR3: TGTGCCAGCAGCTTAAGGGACAGGGGGCTGGATGAGCAGTTCTTC. J is TRBJ2-1 and V is TRBV7-9, with 12 bases aligning to TRBD1. Per germline, CDR1 SEHNR and CDR2 FQNEAQ (reference sequence). V lost 2 bases and J lost 8; bases outside the gene matches: 4. The length of the CDR3 is 15 residues.

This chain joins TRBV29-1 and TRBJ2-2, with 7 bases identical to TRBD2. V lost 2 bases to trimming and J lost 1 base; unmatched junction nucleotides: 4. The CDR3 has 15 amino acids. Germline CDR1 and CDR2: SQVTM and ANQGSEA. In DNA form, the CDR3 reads TGCAGCGTTGAATCGCCTAGCGGGAACACCGGGGAGCTGTTTTTT. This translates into CSVESPSGNTGELFF.

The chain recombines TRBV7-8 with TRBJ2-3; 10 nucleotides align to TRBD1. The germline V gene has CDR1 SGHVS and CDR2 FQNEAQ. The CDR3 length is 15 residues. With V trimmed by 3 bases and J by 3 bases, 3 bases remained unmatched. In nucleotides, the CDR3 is TGTGCCAGCAGCTTGGGGACAGGGGCAACAGATACGCAGTATTTT. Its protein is CASSLGTGATDTQYF. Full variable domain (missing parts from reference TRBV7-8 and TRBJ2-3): GAGVSQSPRYKVAKRGQDVALRCDPISGHVSLFWYQQALGQGPEFLTYFQNEAQLDKSGLPSDRFFAERPEGSVSTLKIQRTQQEDSAVYLCASSLGTGATDTQYFGPGTRLTVL.

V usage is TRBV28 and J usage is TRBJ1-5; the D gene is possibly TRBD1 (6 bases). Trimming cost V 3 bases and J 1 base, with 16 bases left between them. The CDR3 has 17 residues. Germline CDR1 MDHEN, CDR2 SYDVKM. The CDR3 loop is CASSLTRGGYSNQPQHF. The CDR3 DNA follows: TGTGCCAGCAGTTTGACGCGTGGGGGCTACAGCAATCAGCCCCAGCATTTT.

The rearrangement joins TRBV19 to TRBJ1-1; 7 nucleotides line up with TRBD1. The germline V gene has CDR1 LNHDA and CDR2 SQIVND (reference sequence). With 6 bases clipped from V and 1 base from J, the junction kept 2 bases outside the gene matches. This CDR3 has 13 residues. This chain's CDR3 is CASRGQRNTEAFF. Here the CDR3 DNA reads TGTGCCAGTAGGGGACAGAGGAACACTGAAGCTTTCTTT.

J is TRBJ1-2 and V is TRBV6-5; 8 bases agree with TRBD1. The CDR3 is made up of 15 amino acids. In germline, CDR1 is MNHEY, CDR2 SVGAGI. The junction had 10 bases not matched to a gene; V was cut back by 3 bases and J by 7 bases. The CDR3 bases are TGTGCCAGCAGTTATCACGACAGGGGCTTTGGTGGCTACACCTTC. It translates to CASSYHDRGFGGYTF.

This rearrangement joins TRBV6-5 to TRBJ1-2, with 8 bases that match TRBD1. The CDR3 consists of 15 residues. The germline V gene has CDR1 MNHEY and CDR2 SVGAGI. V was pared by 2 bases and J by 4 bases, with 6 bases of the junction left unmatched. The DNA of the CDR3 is TGTGCCAGCAGTTACCCCTCCGGGACAGGCTATGGCTACACCTTC. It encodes CASSYPSGTGYGYTF.

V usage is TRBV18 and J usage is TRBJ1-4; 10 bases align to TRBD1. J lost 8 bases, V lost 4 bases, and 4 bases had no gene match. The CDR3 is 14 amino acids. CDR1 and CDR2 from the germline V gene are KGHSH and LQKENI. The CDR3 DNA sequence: TGTGCCAGCTCACACGACAGGGGGCACGAAAAACTGTTTTTT. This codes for CASSHDRGHEKLFF.

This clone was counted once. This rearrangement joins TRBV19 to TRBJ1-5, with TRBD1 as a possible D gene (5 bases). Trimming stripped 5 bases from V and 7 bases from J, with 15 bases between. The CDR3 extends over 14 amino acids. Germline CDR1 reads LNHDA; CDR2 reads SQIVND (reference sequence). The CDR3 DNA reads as TGTGCCAGTAGTCGGTTAGGGGCGAAACAGCCCCAGCATTTT. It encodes CASSRLGAKQPQHF.

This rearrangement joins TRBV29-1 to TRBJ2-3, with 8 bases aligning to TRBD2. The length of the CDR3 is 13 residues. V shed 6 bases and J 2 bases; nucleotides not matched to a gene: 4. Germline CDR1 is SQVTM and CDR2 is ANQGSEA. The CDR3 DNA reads TGCAGCGTCCCCGGGGGGGACACAGATACGCAGTATTTT. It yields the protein CSVPGGDTDTQYF.

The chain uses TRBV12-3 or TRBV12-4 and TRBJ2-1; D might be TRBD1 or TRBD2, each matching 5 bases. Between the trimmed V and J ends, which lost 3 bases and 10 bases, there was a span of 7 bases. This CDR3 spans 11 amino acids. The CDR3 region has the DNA TGTGCCAGCAGTTTGGGGACCGAGCAGTTCTTC. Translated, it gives CASSLGTEQFF.

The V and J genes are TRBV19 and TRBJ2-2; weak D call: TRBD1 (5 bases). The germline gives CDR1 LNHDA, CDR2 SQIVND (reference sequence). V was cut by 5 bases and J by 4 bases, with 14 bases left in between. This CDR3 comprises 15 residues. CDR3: CASSPRTSPTGELFF. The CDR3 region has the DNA TGTGCCAGTAGTCCTCGGACAAGTCCCACCGGGGAGCTGTTTTTT.